These 26 T cell receptor beta chains were sequenced from one sample in a study of control samples from healthy donors and cancer patients. Produced via immunoSEQ multiplex PCR; TCRdb's table is partial and in-frame only. The data show fewer than 60,000 clones, 80% to 90% seen once. Sequenced: PBMCs. These receptors originate from an older woman with lung cancer.

The genes are TRBV6-5 and TRBJ1-1, with a tentative D call TRBD1 (6 bases). The CDR3 length is 14 residues. Trimming removed 2 bases at V and 4 bases at J, with 11 bases between. Germline V gives CDR1 MNHEY, CDR2 SVGAGI. In DNA, the CDR3 is TGTGCCAGCAGTTACGTCCCCAGGGGCACTGAAGCTTTCTTT. This gives the protein CASSYVPRGTEAFF.

A single count supports this clone. The rearrangement uses TRBV10-1 and TRBJ2-1, with a possible D match to TRBD2 (5 bases). The CDR3 has 11 amino acids. V lost 4 bases and J lost 7, with 5 bases in between. The germline V gene encodes CDR1 WNHNN and CDR2 SYGVQD (reference sequence). Written as DNA, the CDR3 is TGCGCCAGCAGTGGAGGGAATGAGCAGTTCTTC. Translated: CASSGGNEQFF.

The J gene is TRBJ2-7, the V gene TRBV3-1 (or the pseudogene TRBV3-2); 11 nucleotides line up with TRBD2. The CDR3 runs to 14 residues. V lost 4 bases, J lost 5 bases, and 4 bases stayed unmatched. CDR1 and CDR2 (germline): LGHDT, YNNKEL (reference sequence). The chain's CDR3 is CASSLLAGVDEQYF. The CDR3 bases are TGTGCCAGCAGCCTACTAGCGGGAGTTGACGAGCAGTACTTC.

The J gene is TRBJ1-5, the V gene TRBV7-8; D not certain. The CDR3 has 12 residues. The germline V gene encodes CDR1 SGHVS and CDR2 FQNEAQ. Trimming removed 1 base at V and 6 bases at J, with 4 bases between. CDR3 sequence: CASSLVGQPQHF. CDR3 nucleotides: TGTGCCAGCAGCTTAGTTGGTCAGCCCCAGCATTTT.

This clone was counted once. The rearrangement uses TRBV15 and TRBJ2-1; TRBD2 might be the D (6 bases). The CDR3 consists of 13 residues. Trimming cost V 7 bases and J 5 bases, with 12 bases left between them. Germline V gives CDR1 LNHNV, CDR2 YYDKDF (reference sequence). The CDR3 sequence: CATTGDRNNEQFF. CDR3 in DNA: TGTGCCACCACGGGGGACCGAAACAATGAGCAGTTCTTC.

This chain uses TRBV19 with TRBJ2-1, with 12 bases fitting TRBD2. The CDR3 totals 15 residues. The V segment lost 7 bases and the J segment 6 bases; nucleotides outside the gene matches: 7. Germline CDR1 is LNHDA and CDR2 is SQIVND (reference sequence). CDR3 nucleotides: TGTGCCAGTACCCCTAGCGGGGGGGCGGTCAATGAGCAGTTCTTC. This translates into CASTPSGGAVNEQFF.

The chain links TRBV11-2 to TRBJ2-1; D not resolved. V was cut by 6 bases and J by 5 bases, with 17 bases left in between. CDR1 is SGHAT, CDR2 FQNNGV, per germline. The CDR3 is 15 residues long. CDR3 sequence reads: CASSPPTLLNNEQFF. DNA of the CDR3: TGTGCCAGCAGTCCCCCTACACTCCTAAACAATGAGCAGTTCTTC.

V usage is TRBV27 and J usage is TRBJ1-2; 8 bases fit TRBD1. CDR1 and CDR2 from the germline V gene are MNHEY and SMNVEV (reference sequence). This CDR3 contains 16 residues. V dropped 3 bases and J dropped 3; count of bases not matched to a gene: 9. The CDR3 DNA sequence: TGTGCCAGCAGTTTCGTACCGGGACAGGATTACTATGGCTACACCTTC. Its protein product is CASSFVPGQDYYGYTF.

The rearrangement links TRBV5-1 to TRBJ2-5; the match to TRBD2 covers 7 bases. V shed 5 bases and J 5 bases; nucleotides not matched to a gene: 6. CDR1 and CDR2 (germline): SGHRS, YFSETQ. CDR3 length: 13 amino acids. CDR3 bases: TGCGCCAGCAGAGCACTAGCGAGGGAGACCCAGTACTTC. It translates to CASRALARETQYF.

The chain has TRBV6-5 and TRBJ1-6; D gene unclear. CDR1 MNHEY and CDR2 SVGAGI come from the germline V gene. Trimming took off 2 bases at V and 6 bases at J, with 8 bases between the two ends. CDR3 length: 14 amino acids. Written as DNA, the CDR3 is TGTGCCAGCAGTTACGACACCCTTAATTCACCCCTCCACTTT. It yields the protein CASSYDTLNSPLHF.

The rearrangement links TRBV5-1 to TRBJ1-2; D not resolved. Germline values: CDR1 SGHRS, CDR2 YFSETQ. The V end was cut by 4 bases, the J end by 4 bases, with 8 bases between. The CDR3 loop spans 12 amino acids. CDR3 in DNA: TGCGCCAGCAGCCCGTCTAGCTATGGCTACACCTTC. Protein product: CASSPSSYGYTF.

V and J are TRBV19 and TRBJ1-3; D remains unclear. V was clipped by 1 base and J by 0 bases, with 13 bases between them. The CDR3 runs 17 residues. In germline, CDR1 is LNHDA, CDR2 SQIVND (reference sequence). This chain's CDR3 is CASSIGSLRHSGNTIYF. The CDR3 DNA reads as TGTGCCAGTAGTATAGGCTCTCTACGTCACTCTGGAAACACCATATATTTT.

The V gene is TRBV24-1, the J gene TRBJ2-3; D is perhaps TRBD2 (5 bases). The ends were cut back, 4 bases at V and 1 base at J, with 14 bases in the middle. The CDR3 runs 16 residues. Germline values: CDR1 KGHDR, CDR2 SFDVKD. CDR3: CATSDHRTPGTDTQYF. CDR3 bases: TGTGCCACCAGTGACCACCGGACTCCAGGCACAGATACGCAGTATTTT.

The chain joins TRBV5-1 to TRBJ1-1; D possibly corresponds to TRBD1 (6 bases). CDR3 length: 15 amino acids. Trimming pared 4 bases from V and 7 bases from J, leaving 20 bases between. Germline V lookup: CDR1 SGHRS, CDR2 YFSETQ. CDR3: CASSLLGADGNEAFF. CDR3 coding DNA: TGCGCCAGCAGCCTCCTGGGGGCAGATGGAAATGAAGCTTTCTTT.

The V gene is TRBV19, the J gene TRBJ1-6; a weak D match, TRBD1 (6 bases). CDR3 length: 12 residues. From germline, CDR1 is LNHDA and CDR2 SQIVND (reference sequence). V was pared by 9 bases and J by 10 bases, with 13 bases between. The CDR3: CASAGHLSPLHF. In DNA form, the CDR3 reads TGTGCCAGCGCGGGACATCTATCACCCCTCCACTTT.

V and J are TRBV5-1 and TRBJ1-2; no clear D gene. Looked up from germline, CDR1 is SGHRS and CDR2 is YFSETQ. There are 15 residues in the CDR3. Trimming took off 3 bases at V and 6 bases at J, with 18 bases between the two ends. The CDR3 is CASSSARGFLDGYTF. The CDR3 region has the DNA TGCGCCAGCAGCTCAGCGCGAGGGTTTTTGGATGGCTACACCTTC. Variable domain in full (rest from reference TRBV5-1 and TRBJ1-2): KAGVTQTPRYLIKTRGQQVTLSCSPISGHRSVSWYQQTPGQGLQFLFEYFSETQRNKGNFPGRFSGRQFSNSRSEMNVSTLELGDSALYLCASSSARGFLDGYTFGSGTRLTVV.

This clone was seen a few times. The CDR3, as DNA: TGTGCCGCGACAAAGGACCGAAATAGCAATCAGCCCCAGCATTTT. This sequence encodes CAATKDRNSNQPQHF. The J gene is TRBJ1-5, the V gene TRBV28, with D uncertain. V gave up 11 bases and J gave up 0 bases, with 17 bases separating them. Germline loops: CDR1 MDHEN, CDR2 SYDVKM. The CDR3 is 15 residues long.

The genes are TRBV5-1 and TRBJ1-1; 11 bases fit TRBD1. The trim removed 4 bases at V and 1 base at J, leaving 9 bases unmatched. The CDR3 consists of 17 residues. Germline assignment: CDR1 SGHRS and CDR2 YFSETQ. The CDR3 nucleotides read TGCGCCAGCAGCGGTCTTAGGGACAGGGGGACGAACACTGAAGCTTTCTTT. Residues: CASSGLRDRGTNTEAFF.

CDR3 bases: TGTGCCAGCAGTTTATCTAGCGGGAGGAGGTCTGGGGCCAACGTCCTGACTTTC. It specifies CASSLSSGRRSGANVLTF. This chain uses TRBV28 with TRBJ2-6; 11 bases line up with TRBD2. V lost 1 base and J lost 1; bases outside the gene matches: 3. The CDR3 totals 18 residues. Germline CDR1 and CDR2: MDHEN and SYDVKM. The full variable domain, completed using reference TRBV28 and TRBJ2-6, is DVKVTQSSRYLVKRTGEKVFLECVQDMDHENMFWYRQDPGLGLRLIYFSYDVKMKEKGDIPEGYSVSREKKERFSLILESASTNQTSMYLCASSLSSGRRSGANVLTFGAGSRLTVL.

The chain has TRBV28 and TRBJ1-1; the match to TRBD1 covers 8 bases. Germline CDR1 MDHEN, CDR2 SYDVKM. Trimming at V came to 5 bases and at J to 0 bases, leaving 5 bases not matched to a gene. This CDR3 is 15 amino acids long. As DNA, the CDR3 is TGTGCCAGCAGTCCAGTGGGACAGGTGAACACTGAAGCTTTCTTT. Its protein is CASSPVGQVNTEAFF. The full variable domain, completed using reference TRBV28 and TRBJ1-1, is DVKVTQSSRYLVKRTGEKVFLECVQDMDHENMFWYRQDPGLGLRLIYFSYDVKMKEKGDIPEGYSVSREKKERFSLILESASTNQTSMYLCASSPVGQVNTEAFFGQGTRLTVV.

CDR3 in amino acids: CASSQDRVSNTIYF. CDR3 coding DNA: TGCGCCAGCAGCCAAGATAGGGTGTCGAACACCATATATTTT. The chain is built from TRBV4-1 and TRBJ1-3; D uncertain. V was pared by 0 bases and J by 7 bases, with 10 bases between. This CDR3 spans 14 amino acids. CDR1 and CDR2 (germline): MGHRA, YSYEKL.

The V gene is TRBV19, the J gene TRBJ2-6; maybe TRBD1 (5 bases). Trimming took 8 bases from V and 3 from J, leaving 11 bases between them. CDR1 and CDR2 from the germline V gene are LNHDA and SQIVND (reference sequence). The CDR3 totals 14 residues. CDR3 nucleotide sequence: TGTGCCAGTGACAAGGACATTGGGGCCAACGTCCTGACTTTC. Encoded protein: CASDKDIGANVLTF.

The chain links TRBV21-1 to TRBJ2-5; the listed D gene, TRBD1, was not tested against the DNA. TRBV21-1 represents a pseudogene. The CDR3 has 13 amino acids. The CDR3 DNA sequence: TGTGCCAGCAGCAGGCTAGGGGAAGAGACCCAGTACTTC. Its protein is CASSRLGEETQYF.

This chain joins TRBV5-1 and TRBJ1-2, with TRBD1 matching 8 bases. Per the germline V gene, CDR1 is SGHRS and CDR2 is YFSETQ. V trimming: 4 bases; J trimming: 5 bases; junction bases outside the gene matches: 16. The CDR3 spans 17 residues. CDR3 sequence (DNA): TGCGCCAGCAGCGGACAAAGGGACAGGACTTCTAGATATGGCTACACCTTC. It specifies CASSGQRDRTSRYGYTF.

The chain employs TRBV7-3 and TRBJ2-5; 8 bases line up with TRBD1. Germline CDR1 SGHTA, CDR2 FQGTGA. Trimming at V came to 5 bases and at J to 4 bases, leaving 3 bases not matched to a gene. This CDR3 is built from 13 residues. This CDR3 is CASSQGTGETQYF. The CDR3 DNA reads TGTGCCAGCAGCCAGGGGACAGGAGAGACCCAGTACTTC.

The chain has TRBV27 and TRBJ1-4; 11 nucleotides agree with TRBD1. The ends lost 6 bases at V and 7 bases at J; junction bases unmatched: 7. Germline CDR1 reads MNHEY; CDR2 reads SMNVEV (reference sequence). The length of the CDR3 is 15 residues. CDR3 sequence reads: CASSHGQGATEKLFF. The CDR3 nucleotides read TGTGCCAGCAGCCACGGACAGGGGGCTACTGAAAAACTGTTTTTT.